The 20 T cell receptor beta chains below were found in one sample sequenced in a study of radiation and T cells in renal cell carcinoma. Method: immunoSEQ multiplex PCR; TCRdb's copy keeps in-frame clones and lacks some. This sample has about 150,000 clones, with approximately 90% found just once. Time point here: baseline pretreatment blood. Stated treatment: 15 Gy SBRT to primary tumor, nephrectomy 4 weeks later. Sequences were derived from blood, sampled from a patient whose treatment included radiotherapy and nephrectomy. The receptors derive from a woman in her sixties or seventies with renal cell carcinoma.

Only a few counts were recorded for this clone. This chain connects TRBV5-1 to TRBJ1-1, with D unclear. This CDR3 has 14 residues. V lost 3 bases and J lost 1, with 10 bases in between. CDR1 is SGHRS and CDR2 is YFSETQ in the germline V gene. For the CDR3, the DNA is TGCGCCAGCAGCTCATCGACCACGAACACTGAAGCTTTCTTT. Translated: CASSSSTTNTEAFF.

The gene calls are TRBV5-1 and TRBJ1-5; TRBD1 matches 7 bases. V lost 5 bases to trimming and J lost 5 bases; unmatched junction nucleotides: 4. CDR1 SGHRS and CDR2 YFSETQ come from the germline V gene. The CDR3 totals 13 residues. Here the CDR3 reads CASRSDRDQPQHF. The CDR3 coding sequence is TGCGCCAGCAGATCCGACAGGGATCAGCCCCAGCATTTT.

This chain connects TRBV29-1 to TRBJ2-2; perhaps TRBD2 as D (6 bases). The CDR3 spans 15 residues. With 5 bases removed from V and 0 bases from J, the gap between germline ends came to 13 bases. Germline lookup yields CDR1 SQVTM and CDR2 ANQGSEA. CDR3 in DNA: TGCAGCGTTCAGACCGGGGGATCGAACACCGGGGAGCTGTTTTTT. Translation: CSVQTGGSNTGELFF.

This clone has more than one count but fewer than ten. V usage is TRBV5-4 and J usage is TRBJ1-1; D gene uncertain. V was pared by 5 bases and J by 1 base, with 9 bases between. The CDR3 has 13 amino acids. Looked up from germline, CDR1 is SGHNT and CDR2 is YYREEE (reference sequence). The CDR3 region has the DNA TGTGCCAGCAGTCACAGACAGAACACTGAAGCTTTCTTT. Its protein is CASSHRQNTEAFF.

V gene TRBV7-9 combines with J gene TRBJ1-6; the D is unclear. V shed 5 bases and J shed 9 bases, with 8 bases lying between them. From germline, CDR1 is SEHNR and CDR2 FQNEAQ (reference sequence). CDR3 length: 12 residues. DNA of the CDR3: TGTGCCAGCAGCCGGAACAGTTCACCCCTCCACTTT. This encodes CASSRNSSPLHF. The full variable domain, its missing parts supplied by reference TRBV7-9 and TRBJ1-6, is DTGVSQNPRHKITKRGQNVTFRCDPISEHNRLYWYRQTLGQGPEFLTYFQNEAQLEKSRLLSDRFSAERPKGSFSTLEIQRTEQGDSAMYLCASSRNSSPLHFGNGTRLTVT.

This chain links TRBV7-9 with TRBJ1-6; D remains unclear. The CDR3 spans 13 residues. CDR1 is SEHNR, CDR2 FQNEAQ, per germline (reference sequence). V gave up 1 base and J gave up 12 bases, with 10 bases separating them. The CDR3 loop is CASSLGSEVPLHF. CDR3 DNA sequence: TGTGCCAGCAGCTTAGGCTCTGAAGTACCCCTCCACTTT.

This sequence joins TRBV7-2 and TRBJ1-2, with 8 bases matching TRBD1. This CDR3 region has 13 residues. V gave up 2 bases and J gave up 6 bases; unmatched junction bases: 2. The germline gives CDR1 SGHTA, CDR2 FQGNSA. CDR3 sequence reads: CASSLTDRDGYTF. CDR3 nucleotide sequence: TGTGCCAGCAGCTTAACGGACAGGGATGGCTACACCTTC.

The chain has TRBV15 and TRBJ2-2, with D tentatively TRBD1 or TRBD2 (6 bases each). This CDR3 is built from 17 residues. Trimming took off 5 bases at V and 7 bases at J, with 23 bases between the two ends. CDR1 LNHNV and CDR2 YYDKDF come from the germline V gene (reference sequence). As DNA, the CDR3 is TGTGCCACCAGCTCCGGGGGCACACCTGACTTGGGCGGGGAGCTGTTTTTT. Translation gives CATSSGGTPDLGGELFF.

The chain carries TRBV10-2 and TRBJ1-2; unclear D gene. Looked up from germline, CDR1 is WSHSY and CDR2 is SAAADI. This CDR3 has 13 amino acids. Trimming pared 0 bases from V and 8 bases from J, leaving 10 bases between. The CDR3 here is CASSESMVLGYTF. CDR3 bases: TGCGCCAGCAGTGAGTCGATGGTTTTGGGCTACACCTTC.

This clone was recorded only once. The chain links TRBV7-8 to TRBJ1-1; 7 bases align to TRBD1. V lost 5 bases, J lost 0 bases, and 12 bases stayed unmatched. The CDR3 loop spans 17 amino acids. Germline V gene data show CDR1 as SGHVS and CDR2 as FQNEAQ. The CDR3 region has the DNA TGTGCCAGCAGCAAGGGACAGCGGACCCCCATGAACACTGAAGCTTTCTTT. Protein product: CASSKGQRTPMNTEAFF.

The chain couples TRBV19 to TRBJ2-1; D remains unclear. This CDR3 has 15 residues. Germline V gene data show CDR1 as LNHDA and CDR2 as SQIVND (reference sequence). Trimming removed 3 bases from V and 2 bases from J, with 11 bases in between. The DNA for the CDR3 is TGTGCCAGTAGTATTTCGGCCGGCCCCTACAATGAGCAGTTCTTC. Translated: CASSISAGPYNEQFF.

This clone was recorded only once. The chain carries TRBV19 and TRBJ1-2; 7 nucleotides agree with TRBD1. The germline V gene encodes CDR1 LNHDA and CDR2 SQIVND (reference sequence). The CDR3 length is 13 residues. Germline trimming cut 6 bases from V and 8 bases from J; bases unmatched to any gene: 9. The CDR3 nucleotides are TGTGCCAGTAGCGACCGACAGGGATTGGGCTACACCTTC. It is translated as CASSDRQGLGYTF.

The chain joins TRBV7-9 to TRBJ2-7; D perhaps matches TRBD1 (6 bases). The CDR3 is made up of 15 amino acids. Germline CDR1 is SEHNR and CDR2 is FQNEAQ (reference sequence). The ends were cut back, 5 bases at V and 3 bases at J, with 17 bases in the middle. The CDR3 loop is CASSPKGERLYEQYF. The CDR3 region has the DNA TGTGCCAGCAGCCCAAAGGGGGAGCGCCTCTACGAGCAGTACTTC.

The CDR3 is CASSSTGDWSEQFF. The CDR3 bases are TGCGCCAGCAGCTCGACAGGGGACTGGAGTGAGCAGTTCTTC. V is TRBV5-1 and J is TRBJ2-1; TRBD1 matches 8 bases. The CDR3 is made up of 14 amino acids. The V gene end was trimmed by 3 bases and the J gene end by 9 bases; junction bases not matched to a gene: 8. Looked up from germline, CDR1 is SGHRS and CDR2 is YFSETQ.

The chain joins TRBV19 to TRBJ1-1; no firm D call. The length of the CDR3 is 13 residues. The V gene's germline CDR1 is LNHDA and CDR2 SQIVND (reference sequence). Trimming removed 0 bases from V and 4 bases from J, with 6 bases in between. In nucleotides, the CDR3 is TGTGCCAGTAGTATAGAAACGGGCACTGAAGCTTTCTTT. It translates to CASSIETGTEAFF.

This clone was counted once. This chain links TRBV2 with TRBJ1-2, with 8 nucleotides matching TRBD1. This CDR3 is 15 amino acids long. With 4 bases clipped from V and 5 bases from J, the junction kept 9 bases outside the gene matches. Looked up from germline, CDR1 is SNHLY and CDR2 is FYNNEI. The DNA of the CDR3 is TGTGCCAGCAGTGCCGACAGGGGATATAATTATGGCTACACCTTC. Its protein is CASSADRGYNYGYTF.

This sequence joins TRBV11-2 and TRBJ2-7, with a weak D call TRBD2 (6 bases). Looked up from germline, CDR1 is SGHAT and CDR2 is FQNNGV. V lost 2 bases and J 5 bases, leaving 13 bases between the germline ends. The length of the CDR3 is 14 residues. CDR3 in amino acids: CASSLLGPGDEQYF. The CDR3 nucleotides read TGTGCCAGCAGCTTATTGGGTCCGGGGGACGAGCAGTACTTC.

This sequence joins TRBV7-2 and TRBJ1-2; 7 bases are a match to TRBD1. The length of the CDR3 is 13 residues. V was pared by 2 bases and J by 4 bases, with 1 base of the junction left unmatched. Germline CDR1 and CDR2: SGHTA and FQGNSA. The CDR3 loop reads CASSLPGGYGYTF. Written as DNA, the CDR3 is TGTGCCAGCAGCTTACCAGGGGGCTATGGCTACACCTTC.

The chain combines TRBV6-5 with TRBJ2-4; TRBD2 matches at 8 bases. The CDR3 totals 15 residues. The V segment lost 5 bases and the J segment 5 bases; nucleotides outside the gene matches: 8. Germline CDR1 reads MNHEY; CDR2 reads SVGAGI. The CDR3 DNA is TGTGCCAGCAGTGTCGGGGGGGCCGGGCAAAACATTCAGTACTTC. Amino acids: CASSVGGAGQNIQYF.

The CDR3 spells CASSSKRGGTDTQYF. The CDR3 bases are TGTGCCAGCAGCTCGAAGCGGGGGGGCACAGATACGCAGTATTTT. The rearrangement uses TRBV5-4 and TRBJ2-3, with 9 bases identical to TRBD2. V trimming: 3 bases; J trimming: 1 base; junction bases outside the gene matches: 3. The CDR3 totals 15 residues. Germline-derived CDR1 and CDR2 are SGHNT and YYREEE (reference sequence).